This T cell receptor beta chain emerged from a study of blood T cell repertoires in COVID-19 (TCRdb year 2020). About the full investigation: Samples from collaborators originated in the United States, Italy and Spain and spanned both the acute and convalescent phases of COVID-19. The prospective study material was composed of cDNA or gDNA derived from T cells, B-cell-depleted T cells, or PBMCs. Subjects who had been exposed to COVID-19, were actively infected with it, or had recovered from it provided the deeply sampled blood TCRbeta repertoires that made up the dataset. The repertoires were made available in a free public database intended to serve as a resource for research on the immune response to SARS-CoV-2. Samples came from the ongoing ImmuneRACE study (first 160 participants) plus 1,254 subjects from 6 global collaborators. Sample metadata almost always included a de-identified subject ID, COVID-19 status, age in years and sex. Where available, HLA class I and class II types were obtained from metadata supplied by the sample provider rather than from assay-based typing. What the study reported, not specific to this receptor: The amount of clinical and demographic metadata varied by source and participant and was provided uncurated.

A remark on this clone: No cognate antigen has been identified for it. One base away there is no much larger clone; base qualities are not given.

The immunoSEQ Assay, a bias-controlled multiplex PCR, was used to amplify TCRbeta CDR3 regions from genomic DNA. In the original analysis: The number of nucleated cells in each sample was estimated from the amplification of reference gene primers within the assay. Sequence reads were collapsed and filtered to measure the absolute abundance of every unique TCRbeta CDR3 rearrangement. For each sample, productive Simpson clonality was calculated as the square root of Simpson's diversity index over productive rearrangements. Sourced from immuneACCESS, this table was stored by TCRdb with only in-frame sequences that have V and J called. A share of the clones is absent; for the studies checked, an unresolved V gene accounts for under half, and the remainder has no known explanation. Clonal size and the V and J genes are those of that table, whereas D and trimming came from the DNA. The table for this sample lists 150,000 to 200,000 clones; about 90% of them were counted only once. About a fifth of the sample is in the top ten clones.

The collaborating institutions used their own protocols to collect whole blood in K2EDTA tubes. For TCRbeta analysis, collaborators shipped samples in one of three forms: frozen whole blood, isolated PBMCs, or DNA extracted from either of those sample types. This receptor was obtained from a man in his 60s with active or convalescent COVID-19. Sequenced sample: peripheral blood.

In nucleotide form, the sequence is TGTGCTAGTGGTTTGGTACTAGGGATCTCTGGGGCCAACGTCCTGACTTTC. Translated, it gives CASGLVLGISGANVLTF. Recombination linked TRBV12-5 to TRBJ2-6, with a weak D call of TRBD2 (5 bases match). The CDR3, from cysteine to phenylalanine, totals 17 residues. Only CDR3 DNA is held: 51 bases, read in frame from base 1. Based on the germline V gene, the CDR1 and CDR2 sequences are LGHNT and FRNRAP. Trimming costs V 0 bases and J 0 bases, and their ends lie 9 bases apart.